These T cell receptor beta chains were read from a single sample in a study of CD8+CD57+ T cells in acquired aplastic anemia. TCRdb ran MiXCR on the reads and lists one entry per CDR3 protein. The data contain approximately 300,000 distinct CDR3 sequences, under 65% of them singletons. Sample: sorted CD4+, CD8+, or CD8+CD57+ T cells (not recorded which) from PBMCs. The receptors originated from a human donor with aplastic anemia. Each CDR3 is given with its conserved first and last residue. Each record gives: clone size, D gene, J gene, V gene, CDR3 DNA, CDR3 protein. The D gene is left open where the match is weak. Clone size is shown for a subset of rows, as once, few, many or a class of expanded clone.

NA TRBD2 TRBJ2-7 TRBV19 TGTGCCAGTAGTATTGTACTAGCGGGATACGAGCAGTACTTC CASSIVLAGYEQYF
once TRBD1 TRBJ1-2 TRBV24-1 TGTGCCACCAGTGACAACACACAGGGGAAGGGCTACACCTTC CATSDNTQGKGYTF
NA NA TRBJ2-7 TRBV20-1 TGCAGTGCTAGAGATCCGACAGAGACCTACGAGCAGTACTTC CSARDPTETYEQYF
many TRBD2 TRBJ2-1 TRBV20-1 TGCAGTGCTCTCTATCCCGGGACTAGCTCCTACAATGAGCAGTTCTTC CSALYPGTSSYNEQFF
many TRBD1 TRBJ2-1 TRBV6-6 TGTGCCAGCAGGGGACAGGGCGTACCCCCGTACAATGAGCAGTTCTTC CASRGQGVPPYNEQFF
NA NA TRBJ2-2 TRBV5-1 TGCGCCAGCAGCTCCGTAGGCGGGGAGCTGTTTTTT CASSSVGGELFF
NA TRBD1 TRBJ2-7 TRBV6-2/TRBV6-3 TGTGCCAGCAGTTACCACAGGGGGGCTGGCTACGAGCAGTACTTC CASSYHRGAGYEQYF
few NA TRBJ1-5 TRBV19 TGTGGCAGCGGGACGGGGGATAGCAATCAGCCCCAGCATTTT CGSGTGDSNQPQHF
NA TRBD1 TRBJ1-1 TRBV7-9 TGTGCCAGCAGCTTAGGCGGGACAGGGGGCTTGGAGGCTTTCTTT CASSLGGTGGLEAFF
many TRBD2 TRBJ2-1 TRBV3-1 TGTGCCAGCAGCCAACCGAGGGGGACTAGCGGGAGGGCCCCTAATGAGCAGTTCTTC CASSQPRGTSGRAPNEQFF
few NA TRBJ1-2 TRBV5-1 TGCGCCAGCAGCTTGCCAGGAGATAACTATGGCTACACCTTC CASSLPGDNYGYTF
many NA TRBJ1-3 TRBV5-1 TGCGCCAGCAGCTTGGAGCCGGGACAAGGAAACACCATATATTTT CASSLEPGQGNTIYF